The clone carrying this T cell receptor beta chain was seen more than once but under ten times. What it binds is not known. This record comes from a study of cytomegalovirus exposure and HLA in healthy donors. The study's findings and limits: The authors assumed roughly uniform sequencing depth across donors for presence/absence analyses. Analysis was performed later, and it showed HLA-associated TCR beta chains to be more clonally expanded than equally common others. Later on, analysis showed that most CMV-associated TCR beta chains appeared to be HLA-restricted.

The PCR employed 60 Vbeta primers together with 13 Jbeta primers. Only in-frame clones appear in the TCRdb table, and some are missing; sequencing was by immunoSEQ multiplex PCR. The table has about 250,000 clones, about 66% seen once. Sampled while nominally healthy, donors likely had unrecorded immune exposures. The ends were cut back, 5 bases at V and 11 bases at J, with 12 bases in the middle. There are 11 residues in the CDR3. Germline V lookup: CDR1 SGHTA, CDR2 FQGNSA. V is TRBV7-2 and J is TRBJ1-1, with no clear D. The sample taken for sequencing was PBMCs. The clonotype originates from a female donor in good health and CMV-seronegative. CDR3 protein: CASSLNIWAFF. CDR3 bases: TGTGCCAGCAGCCTAAATATATGGGCTTTCTTT.